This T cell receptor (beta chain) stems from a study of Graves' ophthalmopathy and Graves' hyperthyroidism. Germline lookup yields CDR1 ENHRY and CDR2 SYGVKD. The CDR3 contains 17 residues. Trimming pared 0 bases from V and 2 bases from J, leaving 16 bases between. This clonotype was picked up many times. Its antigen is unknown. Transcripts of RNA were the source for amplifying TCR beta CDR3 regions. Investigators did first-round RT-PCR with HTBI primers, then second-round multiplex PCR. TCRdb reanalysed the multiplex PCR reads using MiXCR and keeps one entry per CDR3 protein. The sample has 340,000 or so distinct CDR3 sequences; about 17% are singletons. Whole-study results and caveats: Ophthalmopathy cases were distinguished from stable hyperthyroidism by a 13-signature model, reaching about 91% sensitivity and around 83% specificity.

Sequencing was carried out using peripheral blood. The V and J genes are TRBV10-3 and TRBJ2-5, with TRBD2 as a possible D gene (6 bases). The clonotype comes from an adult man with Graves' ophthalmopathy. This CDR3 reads CAISESVSGVFQETQYF. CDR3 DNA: TGTGCCATCAGTGAGTCTGTTAGCGGAGTTTTTCAAGAGACCCAGTACTTC.